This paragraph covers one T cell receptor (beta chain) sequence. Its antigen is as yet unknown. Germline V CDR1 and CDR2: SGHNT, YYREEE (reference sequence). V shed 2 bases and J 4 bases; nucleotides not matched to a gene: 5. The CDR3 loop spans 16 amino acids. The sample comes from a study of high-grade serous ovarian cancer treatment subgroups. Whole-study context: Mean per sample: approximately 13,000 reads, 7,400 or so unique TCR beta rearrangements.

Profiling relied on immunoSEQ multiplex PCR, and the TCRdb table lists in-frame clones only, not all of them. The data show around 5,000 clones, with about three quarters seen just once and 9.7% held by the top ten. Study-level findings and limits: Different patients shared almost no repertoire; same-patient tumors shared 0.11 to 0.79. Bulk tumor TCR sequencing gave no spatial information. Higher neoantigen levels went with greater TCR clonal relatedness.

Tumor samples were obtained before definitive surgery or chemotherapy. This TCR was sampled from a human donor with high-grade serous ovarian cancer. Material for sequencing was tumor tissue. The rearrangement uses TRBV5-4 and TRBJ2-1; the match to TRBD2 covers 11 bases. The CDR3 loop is CASSLVAGGLYNEQFF. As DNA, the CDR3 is TGTGCCAGCAGCTTAGTAGCGGGGGGGTTATACAATGAGCAGTTCTTC. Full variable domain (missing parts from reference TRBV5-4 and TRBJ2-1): ETGVTQSPTHLIKTRGQQVTLRCSSQSGHNTVSWYQQALGQGPQFIFQYYREEENGRGNFPPRFSGLQFPNYSSELNVNALELDDSALYLCASSLVAGGLYNEQFFGPGTRLTVL.